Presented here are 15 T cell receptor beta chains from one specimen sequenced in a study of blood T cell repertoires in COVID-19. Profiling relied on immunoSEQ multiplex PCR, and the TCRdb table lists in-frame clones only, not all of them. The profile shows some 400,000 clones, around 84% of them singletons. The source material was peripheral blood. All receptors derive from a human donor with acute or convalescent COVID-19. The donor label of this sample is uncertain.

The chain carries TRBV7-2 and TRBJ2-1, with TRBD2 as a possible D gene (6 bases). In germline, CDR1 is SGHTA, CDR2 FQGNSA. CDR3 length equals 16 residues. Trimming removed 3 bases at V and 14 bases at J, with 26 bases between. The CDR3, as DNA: TGTGCCAGCAGCTTGGGAGTAGGGACTGATAGCTTCGGCGAGTTCTTC. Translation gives CASSLGVGTDSFGEFF.

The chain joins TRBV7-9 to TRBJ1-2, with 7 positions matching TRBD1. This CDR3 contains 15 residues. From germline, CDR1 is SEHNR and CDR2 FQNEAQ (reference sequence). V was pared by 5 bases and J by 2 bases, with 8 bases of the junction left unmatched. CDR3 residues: CASSPPRDSNYGYTF. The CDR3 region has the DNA TGTGCCAGCAGCCCCCCCCGGGACAGCAACTATGGCTACACCTTC.

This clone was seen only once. CDR3 DNA: TGTGCCTGGAGTAGAGGGTTTAGCAATCAGCCCCAGCATTTT. The encoded protein is CAWSRGFSNQPQHF. The chain couples TRBV30 to TRBJ1-5; D gene ambiguous. CDR3 length: 14 amino acids. Trimming pared 2 bases from V and 0 bases from J, leaving 8 bases between. Germline V gene data show CDR1 as GTSNPN and CDR2 as SVGIG (reference sequence).

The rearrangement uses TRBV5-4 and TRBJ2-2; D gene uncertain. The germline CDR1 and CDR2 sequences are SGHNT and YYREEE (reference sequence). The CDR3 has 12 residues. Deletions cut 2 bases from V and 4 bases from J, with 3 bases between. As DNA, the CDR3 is TGTGCCAGCAGCTTCCGCACCGGGGAGCTGTTTTTT. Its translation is CASSFRTGELFF. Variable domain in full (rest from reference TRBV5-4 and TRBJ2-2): ETGVTQSPTHLIKTRGQQVTLRCSSQSGHNTVSWYQQALGQGPQFIFQYYREEENGRGNFPPRFSGLQFPNYSSELNVNALELDDSALYLCASSFRTGELFFGEGSRLTVL.

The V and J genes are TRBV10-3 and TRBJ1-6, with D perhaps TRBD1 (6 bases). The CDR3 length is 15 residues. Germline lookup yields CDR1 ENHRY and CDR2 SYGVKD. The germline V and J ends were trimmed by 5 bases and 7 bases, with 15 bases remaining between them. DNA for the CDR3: TGTGCCATCAGTTTTACAGGGAAACGGAATTCACCCCTCCACTTT. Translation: CAISFTGKRNSPLHF.

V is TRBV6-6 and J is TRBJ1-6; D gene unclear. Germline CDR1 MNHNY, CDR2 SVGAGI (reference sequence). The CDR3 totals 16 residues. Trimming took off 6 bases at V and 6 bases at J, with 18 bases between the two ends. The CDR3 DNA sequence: TGTGCCAGCAGGGACTACCGGTCGACCCGTAATTCACCCCTCCACTTT. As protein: CASRDYRSTRNSPLHF.

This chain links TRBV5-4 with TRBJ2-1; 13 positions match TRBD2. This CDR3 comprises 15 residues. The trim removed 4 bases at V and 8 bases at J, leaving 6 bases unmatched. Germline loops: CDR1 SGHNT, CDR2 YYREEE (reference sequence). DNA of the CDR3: TGTGCCAGCAGCCCGGGACTAGCGGGGATGTATGAGCAGTTCTTC. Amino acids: CASSPGLAGMYEQFF.

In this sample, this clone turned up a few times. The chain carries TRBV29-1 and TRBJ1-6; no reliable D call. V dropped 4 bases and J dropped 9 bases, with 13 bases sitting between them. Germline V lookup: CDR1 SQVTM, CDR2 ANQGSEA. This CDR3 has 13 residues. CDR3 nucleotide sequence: TGCAGCGTTGCCTACCAGGACTCTTCACCCCTCCACTTT. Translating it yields CSVAYQDSSPLHF.

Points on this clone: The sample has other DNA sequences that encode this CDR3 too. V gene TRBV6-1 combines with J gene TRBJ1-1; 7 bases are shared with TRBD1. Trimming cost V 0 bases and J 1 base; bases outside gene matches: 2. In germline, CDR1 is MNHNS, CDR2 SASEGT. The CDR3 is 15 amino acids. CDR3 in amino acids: CASSEARQGNTEAFF. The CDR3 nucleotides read TGTGCCAGCAGTGAAGCGAGACAGGGGAACACTGAAGCTTTCTTT.

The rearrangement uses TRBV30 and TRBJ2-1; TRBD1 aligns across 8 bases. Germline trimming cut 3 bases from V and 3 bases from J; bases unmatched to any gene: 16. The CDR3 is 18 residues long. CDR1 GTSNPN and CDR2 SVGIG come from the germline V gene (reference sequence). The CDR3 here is CAWRGGQGTRLLYNEQFF. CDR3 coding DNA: TGTGCCTGGAGGGGCGGACAGGGAACACGTCTGCTCTACAATGAGCAGTTCTTC. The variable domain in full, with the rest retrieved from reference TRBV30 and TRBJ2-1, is SQTIHQWPATLVQPVGSPLSLECTVEGTSNPNLYWYRQAAGRGLQLLFYSVGIGQISSEVPQNLSASRPQDRQFILSSKKLLLSDSGFYLCAWRGGQGTRLLYNEQFFGPGTRLTVL.

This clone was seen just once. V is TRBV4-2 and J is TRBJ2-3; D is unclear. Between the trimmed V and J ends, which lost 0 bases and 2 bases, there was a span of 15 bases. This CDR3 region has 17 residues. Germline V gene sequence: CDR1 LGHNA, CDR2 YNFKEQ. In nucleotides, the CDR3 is TGTGCCAGCAGCCAAGACCCCCAACTACCACCCACAGATACGCAGTATTTT. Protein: CASSQDPQLPPTDTQYF.

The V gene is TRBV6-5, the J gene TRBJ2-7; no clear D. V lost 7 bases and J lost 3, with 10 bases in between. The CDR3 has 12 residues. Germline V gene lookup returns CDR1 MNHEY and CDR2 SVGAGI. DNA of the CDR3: TGTGCCAGCATGTCGGGTGGCTACGAGCAGTACTTC. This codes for CASMSGGYEQYF.

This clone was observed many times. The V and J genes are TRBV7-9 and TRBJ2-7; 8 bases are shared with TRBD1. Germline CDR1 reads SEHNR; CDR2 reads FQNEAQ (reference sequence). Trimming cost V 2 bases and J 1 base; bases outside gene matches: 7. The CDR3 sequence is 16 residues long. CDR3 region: CASSLLTGVGSYEQYF. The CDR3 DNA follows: TGTGCCAGCAGCTTATTGACAGGGGTTGGTTCCTACGAGCAGTACTTC.

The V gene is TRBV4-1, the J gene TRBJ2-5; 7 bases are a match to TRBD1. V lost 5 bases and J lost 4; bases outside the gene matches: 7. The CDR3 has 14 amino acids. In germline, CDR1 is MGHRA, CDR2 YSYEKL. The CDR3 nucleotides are TGCGCCAGCAGCGTATACAGGGGAACAGAGACCCAGTACTTC. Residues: CASSVYRGTETQYF.

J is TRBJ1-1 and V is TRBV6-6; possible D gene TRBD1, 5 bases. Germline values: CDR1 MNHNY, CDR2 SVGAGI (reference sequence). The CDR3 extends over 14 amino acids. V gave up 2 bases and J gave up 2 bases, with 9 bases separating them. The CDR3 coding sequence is TGTGCCAGCAGTTACAAAAGGGGTAACACTGAAGCTTTCTTT. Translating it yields CASSYKRGNTEAFF.